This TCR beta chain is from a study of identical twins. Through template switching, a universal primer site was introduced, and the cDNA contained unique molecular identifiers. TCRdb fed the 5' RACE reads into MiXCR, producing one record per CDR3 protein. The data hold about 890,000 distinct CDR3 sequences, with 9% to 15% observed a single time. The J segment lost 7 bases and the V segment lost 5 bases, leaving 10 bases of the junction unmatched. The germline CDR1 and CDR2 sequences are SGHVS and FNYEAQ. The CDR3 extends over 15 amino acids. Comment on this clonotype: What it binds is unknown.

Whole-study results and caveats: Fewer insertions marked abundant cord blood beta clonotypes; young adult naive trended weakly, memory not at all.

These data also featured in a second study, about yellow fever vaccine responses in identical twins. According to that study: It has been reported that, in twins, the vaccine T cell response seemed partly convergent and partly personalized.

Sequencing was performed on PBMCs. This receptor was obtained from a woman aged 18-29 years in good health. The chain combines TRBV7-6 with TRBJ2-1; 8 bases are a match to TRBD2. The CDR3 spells CASSASGPAGNEQFF. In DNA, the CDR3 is TGTGCCAGCAGCGCTAGCGGGCCGGCGGGTAATGAGCAGTTCTTC.